This entry concerns a single T cell receptor beta chain. Its antigen is unknown. The CDR3 covers 16 residues. V was cut by 0 bases and J by 2 bases, with 10 bases left in between. Germline loops: CDR1 LGHNA, CDR2 YSLEER. The data stem from a study of human T cells and chemical hapten exposure. Across the study: Per-sample variation in TCR yield stemmed mainly from small pooled library volume differences. Study-level findings and limits: No change in TCRs above 1 in 1000 frequency was produced by DPC sensitization.

Specified time point: healthy volunteer bleed at 6 weeks. Blood, whole and unfractionated, served as the source for total RNA extraction. Unique molecular identifiers were attached to individual cDNA molecules during library preparation. In the original workflow: The median was about 96,000 TCRs per sample, ranging roughly 23,224 to 690,600. TCRdb re-called the RACE reads through MiXCR, storing one row per CDR3 protein. The V and J calls follow TCRdb's processing rather than the paper's. The table has around 80,000 distinct CDR3 sequences, over 8.5% seen once. Sequenced sample: whole blood. The receptor was isolated from a male donor in good health. Some clones in this sample may be carry-over from other donors' samples. This chain joins TRBV4-3 and TRBJ2-2, with a tentative D call TRBD1 (5 bases). The CDR3, as DNA: TGCGCCAGCAGCCAAGAACGACAGCGCAACACCGGGGAGCTGTTTTTT. Encoded protein: CASSQERQRNTGELFF.